This T cell receptor (beta chain) was documented in a study of blood T cell repertoires in COVID-19. The V end was cut by 6 bases, the J end by 8 bases, with 8 bases between. This CDR3 is 11 amino acids long. Only in-frame clones appear in the TCRdb table, and some are missing; sequencing was by immunoSEQ multiplex PCR. The sample has 200,000 or so clones; roughly 76% are singletons. The chain uses TRBV12-3 or TRBV12-4 and TRBJ2-1; D is possibly TRBD1 (5 bases). The material sequenced was peripheral blood. This TCR came from a human donor in a cohort sampled during active COVID-19. CDR3 amino acids: CASSLTDEQFF. DNA of the CDR3: TGTGCCAGCAGCCTGACAGATGAGCAGTTCTTC.